Here is one T cell receptor (beta chain) with its context. No cognate antigen has been identified for it. No clone much larger than this one lies a single base away; base qualities are absent. Ficoll-Paque density gradient centrifugation was used to isolate PBMCs. The entry originates in a study of T-cell memory formation after mild COVID-19 (dated by TCRdb to about 2021). Regarding the complete study: TCR sequence clusters from the two donors were found to be largely donor specific. In two donors, T-cell clones that expanded and contracted after mild COVID-19 were followed by sequencing TCRalpha and TCRbeta repertoires longitudinally. The cohort comprised two young, previously healthy adult volunteers, one female and one male.

What the authors observed across the whole study: The second-wave clones that peaked on day 37 were not confirmed to be SARS-CoV-2 specific. Some responding clones were detected in pre-infection memory, suggesting pre-existing cross-reactive memory T cells joined the SARS-CoV-2 response. Only a couple of mild cases were covered in the study, and larger cohorts including severe cases with pre-infection samples were considered necessary. Contracting CD4+ clones were located mainly in the CM and EM memory subsets, whereas CD8+ clones were found to be enriched in EMRA. Balanced CD4/CD8 phenotypes were observed for clones contracting from day 15 to 85, whereas a bias towards CD4+ was observed for a second wave of clones expanding from day 15 to 37.

The sample was run on an Illumina NovaSeq 6000. TCRalpha and TCRbeta cDNA libraries were constructed by 5'RACE with constant-segment primers, with sample barcodes and unique molecular identifiers being introduced. RNA was extracted from every sample with Trizol reagent. The libraries were amplified in two PCR steps, and the second step added a second sample barcode and Illumina TruSeq adapters. Sequencing of the libraries was done on an Illumina NovaSeq, producing 2 x 150 bp paired-end reads. Per the original workflow: The reads were demultiplexed and collapsed into UMI-guided consensus sequences using migec v1.2.7. Using mixcr v2.1.11, UMI consensuses were aligned to TRA and TRB V and J templates and then assembled into clonotypes. A clonotype was counted as expanded or contracted only if both edgeR and NoisET called the change significant, with noise models trained on biological replicates. For edgeR calls, a false discovery rate-adjusted p below 0.01 and a log2 fold-change threshold of 1 were applied. As an exploratory analysis of dynamics, max-normalized trajectories of the 1000 most abundant clonotypes were examined with PCA combined with hierarchical clustering. Each responding clone was given a CD4 or CD8 phenotype based on the CD4+ and CD8+ repertoires, which had been sequenced separately. TCRdb reprocessing: public reads trimmed at Q25 with fastp, clones called with MiXCR, in-frame beta chains kept. Records with the same CDR3 protein are collapsed into one entry carrying the most frequent genes and DNA. What appears here as the V and J calls and clone size reflects TCRdb's work, not the paper's. The sample table shows around 300,000 distinct CDR3 sequences, and about a sixth are seen once. The ten biggest clones cover under 30% of the sample.

Reading the germline V gene gives CDR1 MDHEN and CDR2 SYDVKM. The CDR3, cysteine through phenylalanine, is 15 amino acids long. The sequence is cut down to CDR3 DNA, 45 bases in frame from base 1. V loses 5 bases of germline sequence and J loses 9 bases, and the interval between the two ends is 20 bases. The V and J genes are TRBV28 and TRBJ2-4; perhaps TRBD1 is the D gene, with 5 bases matching. The source material was PBMCs or a T cell subset sorted from them (not recorded which). The origin of this receptor is a man aged 18 to 30 who had mild COVID-19 (a few samples of this study predate the infection). The sample titles of this study are shuffled in the database, so cell type and time point are left out; the donor was told from shared clones. The bases read TGTGCCAGCAGTCTACCCCCACGTTGGGGCGGCATTCAGTACTTC. The encoded protein is CASSLPPRWGGIQYF. The variable domain in full, with residues beyond the CDR3 obtained from the reference TRBV28 and TRBJ2-4 genes, is DVKVTQSSRYLVKRTGEKVFLECVQDMDHENMFWYRQDPGLGLRLIYFSYDVKMKEKGDIPEGYSVSREKKERFSLILESASTNQTSMYLCASSLPPRWGGIQYFGAGTRLSVL.